This T cell receptor (beta chain) emerged from a study of blood T cells in healthy people across ages. Per germline, CDR1 SEHNR and CDR2 FQNEAQ (reference sequence). Trimming removed 5 bases at V and 8 bases at J, with 15 bases between. The CDR3 extends over 13 amino acids. The authors ran a second PCR of roughly 6 to 11 cycles using a sample-barcoded 5' primer and a J-beta primer mix. TCRdb processed the 5' RACE reads anew with MiXCR; each CDR3 protein has one entry. The sample has 1,800,000 or so distinct CDR3 sequences; roughly two fifths are singletons. The chain combines TRBV7-9 with TRBJ1-2; TRBD1 is a possible D gene (5 bases). This receptor was taken from a human donor in good health. Sequencing was carried out using blood. The CDR3 DNA follows: TGTGCCAGCAGCCACGACGGGACGATGGGCTACACCTTC. Translated, it gives CASSHDGTMGYTF.